The 21 T cell receptor beta chains in this list originate from one sample, sequenced in a study of sequential checkpoint blockade in melanoma. Specified treatment: randomized to nivolumab then ipilimumab (arm A) or the reverse (arm B). The protocol was immunoSEQ multiplex PCR, while the TCRdb copy is restricted to in-frame clones and leaves out a portion. The data show tens of thousands of clones, roughly 76% seen once. The sequences come from CD8+ T cells sorted from blood (inferred from file names), collected from a patient given nivolumab and ipilimumab in sequence. The receptors come from a human donor with melanoma.

The chain recombines TRBV13 with TRBJ2-7; 9 positions agree with TRBD2. Germline V gene lookup returns CDR1 PRHDT and CDR2 FYEKMQ (reference sequence). With V trimmed by 3 bases and J by 4 bases, 10 bases remained unmatched. The CDR3 extends over 16 amino acids. CDR3 nucleotide sequence: TGTGCCAGCAGCTTCTTGGCGGGGGGGCCAAAATACGAGCAGTACTTC. Translation: CASSFLAGGPKYEQYF.

This chain links TRBV30 with TRBJ1-3, with a tentative D call TRBD1 (5 bases). Trimming removed 8 bases from V and 3 bases from J, with 14 bases in between. CDR1 and CDR2 (germline): GTSNPN, SVGIG (reference sequence). This CDR3 region has 13 residues. The CDR3 DNA follows: TGTGCCGGACACGGATCGGGTGGAAACACCATATATTTT. The encoded protein is CAGHGSGGNTIYF.

The CDR3 region has the DNA TGTGCCAGCAGCGCCGCCCCGGACACCTCCTACGAGCAGTACTTC. This gives the protein CASSAAPDTSYEQYF. V gene TRBV6-5 combines with J gene TRBJ2-7; a possible D gene is TRBD1 (5 bases). The germline gives CDR1 MNHEY, CDR2 SVGAGI. There are 15 residues in the CDR3. V lost 6 bases to trimming and J lost 0 bases, with 15 bases between them.

The V call is TRBV9, the J call TRBJ2-3, with 7 nucleotides matching TRBD2. Trimming removed 4 bases from V and 3 bases from J; junction bases left unmatched: 8. This CDR3 contains 15 residues. Per the germline V gene, CDR1 is SGDLS and CDR2 is YYNGEE. DNA for the CDR3: TGTGCCAGCAGCCAGCGGGGATTACATACAGATACGCAGTATTTT. Encoded protein: CASSQRGLHTDTQYF. The variable domain in full, completed from reference TRBV9 and TRBJ2-3, reads DSGVTQTPKHLITATGQRVTLRCSPRSGDLSVYWYQQSLDQGLQFLIQYYNGEERAKGNILERFSAQQFPDLHSELNLSSLELGDSALYFCASSQRGLHTDTQYFGPGTRLTVL.

The chain employs TRBV28 and TRBJ2-7, with a weak D call TRBD2 (5 bases). The CDR3 length is 15 residues. Germline V gene data show CDR1 as MDHEN and CDR2 as SYDVKM. Trimming stripped 8 bases from V and 0 bases from J, with 17 bases between. This CDR3 reads CASLTRRVFSYEQYF. The CDR3 coding sequence is TGTGCCAGCCTAACTAGGCGGGTCTTCTCCTACGAGCAGTACTTC.

This clone has more than one count but fewer than ten. The CDR3 spells CASSGGPSSYNEQFF. The CDR3 nucleotides read TGTGCCAGCAGTGGGGGCCCAAGTTCCTACAATGAGCAGTTCTTC. The chain employs TRBV6-1 and TRBJ2-1, with D perhaps matching TRBD1 (5 bases). The V end was cut by 4 bases, the J end by 1 base, with 11 bases between. CDR1 MNHNS and CDR2 SASEGT come from the germline V gene. The CDR3 is made up of 15 amino acids.

Notes on this clone: As the CDR3 is not closed by the conserved phenylalanine or tryptophan, this likely results from a read error. The chain couples TRBV13 to TRBJ1-1; D unresolved. Germline values: CDR1 PRHDT, CDR2 FYEKMQ (reference sequence). V was shortened by 3 bases and J by 0 bases, with 8 bases between the two germline ends. The CDR3 totals 14 residues. CDR3 bases: TGTGCCAGCAGCTTGGGCAGTTTGAACACTGAAGCTTTCTCT. Translating it yields CASSLGSLNTEAFS.

This clone was seen a few times. This sequence joins TRBV6-5 and TRBJ2-5; 7 bases line up with TRBD2. In germline, CDR1 is MNHEY, CDR2 SVGAGI. The CDR3 loop spans 14 amino acids. Germline trimming cut 3 bases from V and 5 bases from J; bases unmatched to any gene: 6. This chain's CDR3 is CASSYYGGSETQYF. In nucleotides, the CDR3 is TGTGCCAGCAGTTATTATGGCGGGAGCGAGACCCAGTACTTC.

This chain connects TRBV4-1 to TRBJ2-7; the D gene is possibly TRBD2 (6 bases). This CDR3 contains 16 residues. Trimming took 1 base from V and 4 from J, leaving 17 bases between them. Germline assignment: CDR1 MGHRA and CDR2 YSYEKL. The CDR3 reads CASSQGAEGGRYEQYF. The CDR3 DNA sequence: TGCGCCAGCAGCCAAGGGGCGGAGGGAGGACGATACGAGCAGTACTTC.

The V call is TRBV4-1, the J call TRBJ2-5, with TRBD1 matching 9 bases. Trimming took 3 bases from V and 5 from J; bases not matched to a gene: 7. The CDR3 totals 15 residues. Germline V gene lookup returns CDR1 MGHRA and CDR2 YSYEKL. CDR3 nucleotides: TGCGCCAGCAGCCATCCCGGGACAGGGCGGGAGACCCAGTACTTC. Protein product: CASSHPGTGRETQYF.

The chain couples TRBV5-6 to TRBJ1-5, with TRBD1 as a possible D gene (6 bases). The CDR3 length is 15 residues. V was cut by 2 bases and J by 7 bases, with 16 bases left in between. CDR1 and CDR2 (germline): SGHDT, YYEEEE. The CDR3: CASSLAGASYQPQHF. The CDR3 DNA reads TGTGCCAGCAGCTTAGCGGGGGCAAGTTACCAGCCCCAGCATTTT. Looking up the rest from reference TRBV5-6 and TRBJ1-5 gives the full variable domain: DAGVTQSPTHLIKTRGQQVTLRCSPKSGHDTVSWYQQALGQGPQFIFQYYEEEERQRGNFPDRFSGHQFPNYSSELNVNALLLGDSALYLCASSLAGASYQPQHFGDGTRLSIL.

The chain uses TRBV5-4 and TRBJ2-1, with 8 bases identical to TRBD2. V was pared by 9 bases and J by 9 bases, with 5 bases of the junction left unmatched. Germline loops: CDR1 SGHNT, CDR2 YYREEE (reference sequence). The CDR3 sequence is 11 residues long. The CDR3 spells CAIRGGGEQFF. Written as DNA, the CDR3 is TGTGCCATCCGGGGGGGAGGTGAGCAGTTCTTC.

The chain joins TRBV12-5 to TRBJ2-5; a possible D gene is TRBD2 (6 bases). V gave up 3 bases and J gave up 2 bases, with 7 bases separating them. The V gene's germline CDR1 is LGHNT and CDR2 FRNRAP. CDR3 length equals 13 residues. DNA for the CDR3: TGTGCTAGTGGTTTAGGACTACAAGAGACCCAGTACTTC. Protein sequence: CASGLGLQETQYF.

The chain joins TRBV4-3 to TRBJ2-5; 9 bases are shared with TRBD1. J lost 2 bases, V lost 0 bases, and 4 bases had no gene match. CDR1 is LGHNA, CDR2 YSLEER, per germline. This CDR3 is 16 amino acids long. The CDR3 nucleotides are TGCGCCAGCAGCCAAGATCGGGGACAGGGACAAGAGACCCAGTACTTC. Its translation is CASSQDRGQGQETQYF.

The DNA for the CDR3 is TGTGCCAGTAGTATTGATGGGGGGACTGAAGCTTTCTTT. It is translated as CASSIDGGTEAFF. This chain joins TRBV19 and TRBJ1-1, with D tentatively TRBD1 (5 bases). Germline V gene lookup returns CDR1 LNHDA and CDR2 SQIVND (reference sequence). V lost 3 bases and J lost 5, with 10 bases in between. The CDR3 totals 13 residues. The variable domain in full, with the rest retrieved from reference TRBV19 and TRBJ1-1, is DGGITQSPKYLFRKEGQNVTLSCEQNLNHDAMYWYRQDPGQGLRLIYYSQIVNDFQKGDIAEGYSVSREKKESFPLTVTSAQKNPTAFYLCASSIDGGTEAFFGQGTRLTVV.

There are a few counts of this clone. The chain couples TRBV27 to TRBJ1-5, with D possibly being TRBD1 (6 bases). The V end lost 8 bases, the J end lost 6 bases, and 20 bases lay between the germline ends. The CDR3 runs to 15 residues. CDR1 and CDR2 from the germline V gene are MNHEY and SMNVEV (reference sequence). The CDR3 nucleotides read TGTGCCAGCCATCCCTGGACCCCCAGGGGTCAGCCCCAGCATTTT. Its protein product is CASHPWTPRGQPQHF.

The CDR3 DNA reads TGTGCCAGCAGCTTGAATCGACCCCGAGGAGGAAAACTGTTTTTT. The encoded protein is CASSLNRPRGGKLFF. The chain recombines TRBV7-8 with TRBJ1-4, with unresolved D. The CDR3 runs 15 residues. Per the germline V gene, CDR1 is SGHVS and CDR2 is FQNEAQ. Between the trimmed V and J ends, which lost 3 bases and 10 bases, there was a span of 18 bases.

The rearrangement joins TRBV30 to TRBJ2-7; D gene uncertain. The V end was cut by 6 bases, the J end by 3 bases, with 15 bases between. This CDR3 contains 13 residues. Germline CDR1 is GTSNPN and CDR2 is SVGIG (reference sequence). The CDR3 sequence is CACDPVQVYEQYF. In nucleotides, the CDR3 is TGTGCCTGCGACCCAGTTCAGGTCTACGAGCAGTACTTC.

V gene TRBV4-1 combines with J gene TRBJ2-1, with 13 bases matching TRBD2. Trimming took 0 bases from V and 12 from J; bases not matched to a gene: 5. This CDR3 spans 15 amino acids. Per germline, CDR1 MGHRA and CDR2 YSYEKL. The CDR3 protein is CASSQEFTSGRGQFF. The CDR3 DNA reads TGCGCCAGCAGCCAAGAATTTACTAGCGGGAGGGGGCAGTTCTTC.

The chain recombines TRBV19 with TRBJ2-7; no reliable D call. The CDR3 is 15 amino acids. Germline CDR1 and CDR2: LNHDA and SQIVND (reference sequence). Trimming cost V 1 base and J 5 bases, with 15 bases left between them. CDR3 coding DNA: TGTGCCAGTAGTATAGTTGTCAGTTCCGTCCACGAGCAGTACTTC. Translated, it gives CASSIVVSSVHEQYF.

The chain joins TRBV27 to TRBJ2-7, with D perhaps TRBD2 (6 bases). CDR3 length: 14 residues. In germline, CDR1 is MNHEY, CDR2 SMNVEV (reference sequence). Trimming took off 3 bases at V and 2 bases at J, with 11 bases between the two ends. CDR3: CASSLEGSTYEQYF. DNA for the CDR3: TGTGCCAGCAGTTTGGAGGGCTCAACCTACGAGCAGTACTTC.